Listed below are T cell receptor beta chains from one sample, sequenced in a study of early T cells in non-severe SARS-CoV-2 infection. From the 5' RACE reads, TCRdb called clonotypes with MiXCR, one entry per CDR3 protein. The sample records 40,000 to 45,000 distinct CDR3 sequences, 9% to 15% being singletons. The sample taken for sequencing was whole blood. Receptor source: an adult who was a healthcare worker with PCR-confirmed SARS-CoV-2 infection or an uninfected control (not recorded which). The CDR3 runs from the conserved cysteine through the conserved F or W. The order of the fields is D gene, J gene, clone size, V gene, CDR3 protein, CDR3 DNA. The D gene is left open where the match is weak. Clone size is shown for a subset of rows, as once, few, many or a class of expanded clone.

>.|TRBJ2-7|few|TRBV20-1
CSATRDGPYEQYF
TGCAGTGCTACCCGGGACGGACCCTACGAGCAGTACTTC
>.|TRBJ2-3|many|TRBV7-2
CASSPHPNADTQYF
TGTGCCAGCAGCCCCCACCCAAACGCAGATACGCAGTATTTT
>.|TRBJ2-3|few|TRBV6-4
CASSPQTAASTDTQYF
TGTGCCAGCAGTCCCCAGACAGCCGCTAGCACAGATACGCAGTATTTT
>.|TRBJ2-5|many|TRBV13
CASSFRETWGTQYF
TGTGCCAGCAGCTTCCGGGAGACCTGGGGGACCCAGTACTTC
>.|TRBJ2-1|.|TRBV20-1
CSARPSGISNEQFF
TGCAGTGCTAGACCCTCCGGGATCTCGAATGAGCAGTTCTTC
>TRBD2|TRBJ2-1|.|TRBV7-2
CASSRLALHSNEQFF
TGTGCCAGCAGCCGACTAGCGCTCCACTCCAATGAGCAGTTCTTC
>.|TRBJ2-7|medium-sized|TRBV7-2
CASSLYPTSPYEQYF
TGTGCCAGCAGCTTATATCCCACGAGCCCCTACGAGCAGTACTTC
>.|TRBJ2-3|many|TRBV10-2
CASSPPFSDSPQYF
TGCGCCAGCAGTCCCCCCTTCTCCGACAGTCCGCAGTATTTT
>TRBD2|TRBJ2-5|few|TRBV10-3
CAISAATSGGRVTQYF
TGTGCCATCAGTGCAGCGACTAGCGGGGGTAGGGTGACCCAGTACTTC
>.|TRBJ2-2|many|TRBV24-1
CATSDFYTGELFF
TGTGCCACCAGTGATTTTTACACCGGGGAGCTGTTTTTT
>TRBD1|TRBJ2-2|.|TRBV12-3/TRBV12-4
CASSPQGPGELFF
TGTGCCAGCAGTCCACAGGGGCCCGGGGAGCTGTTTTTT
>TRBD2|TRBJ2-7|many|TRBV20-1
CSHGSSGRAEQYF
TGCAGCCACGGGAGTAGCGGGAGGGCCGAGCAGTACTTC